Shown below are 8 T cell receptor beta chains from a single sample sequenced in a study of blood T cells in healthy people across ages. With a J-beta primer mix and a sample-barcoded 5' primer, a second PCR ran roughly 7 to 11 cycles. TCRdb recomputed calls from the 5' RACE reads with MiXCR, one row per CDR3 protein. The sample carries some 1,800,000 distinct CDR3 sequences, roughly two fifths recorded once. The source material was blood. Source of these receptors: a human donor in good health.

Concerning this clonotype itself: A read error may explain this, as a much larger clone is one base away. CDR3 nucleotides: TGCGCCAGCAGCACTGTGACAGGGCTCGAGCAGTACTTC. Translating gives CASSTVTGLEQYF. The rearrangement joins TRBV5-1 to TRBJ2-7; 7 bases map to TRBD1. CDR3 size: 13 residues. V was pared by 4 bases and J by 6 bases, with 7 bases of the junction left unmatched. Germline values: CDR1 SGHRS, CDR2 YFSETQ.

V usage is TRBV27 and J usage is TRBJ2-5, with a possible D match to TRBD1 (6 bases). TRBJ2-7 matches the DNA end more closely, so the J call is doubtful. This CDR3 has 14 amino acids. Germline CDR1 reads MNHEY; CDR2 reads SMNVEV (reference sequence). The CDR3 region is CASSWQGPTYEQYF. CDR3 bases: TGTGCCAGCAGTTGGCAGGGGCCTACCTACGAGCAGTACTTC.

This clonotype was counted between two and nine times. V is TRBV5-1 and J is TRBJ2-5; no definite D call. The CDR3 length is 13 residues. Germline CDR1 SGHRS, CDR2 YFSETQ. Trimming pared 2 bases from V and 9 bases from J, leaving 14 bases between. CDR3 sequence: CASSFSGAEAQYF. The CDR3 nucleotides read TGCGCCAGCAGCTTCTCGGGCGCCGAAGCCCAGTACTTC.

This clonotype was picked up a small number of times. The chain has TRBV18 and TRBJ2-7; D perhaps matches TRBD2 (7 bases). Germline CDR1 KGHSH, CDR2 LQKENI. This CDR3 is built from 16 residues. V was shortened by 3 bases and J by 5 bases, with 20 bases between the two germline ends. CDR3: CASSPMQGSAGDEQYF. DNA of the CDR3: TGTGCCAGCTCACCTATGCAGGGGTCGGCGGGGGACGAGCAGTACTTC.

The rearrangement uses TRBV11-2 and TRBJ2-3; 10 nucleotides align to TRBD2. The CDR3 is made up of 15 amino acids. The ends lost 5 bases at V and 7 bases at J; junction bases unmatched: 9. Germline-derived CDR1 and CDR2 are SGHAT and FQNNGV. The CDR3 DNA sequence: TGTGCCAGCAGCAACAGACTAGCGGGCATGAATACGCAGTATTTT. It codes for CASSNRLAGMNTQYF.

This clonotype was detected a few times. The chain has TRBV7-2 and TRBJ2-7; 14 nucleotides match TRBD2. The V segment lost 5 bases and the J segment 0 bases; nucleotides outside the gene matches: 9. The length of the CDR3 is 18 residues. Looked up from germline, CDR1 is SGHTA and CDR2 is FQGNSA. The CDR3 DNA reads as TGTGCCAGCAGCCTGGGACTAGCGGGGGCCTTCAGCTCCTACGAGCAGTACTTC. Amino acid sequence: CASSLGLAGAFSSYEQYF.

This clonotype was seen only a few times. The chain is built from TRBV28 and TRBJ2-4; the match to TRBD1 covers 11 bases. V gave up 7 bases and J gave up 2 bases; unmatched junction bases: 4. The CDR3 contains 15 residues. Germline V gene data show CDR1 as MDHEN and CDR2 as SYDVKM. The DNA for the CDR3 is TGTGCCAGCACCGGACAGGGGGCTTCCAAAAACATTCAGTACTTC. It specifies CASTGQGASKNIQYF.

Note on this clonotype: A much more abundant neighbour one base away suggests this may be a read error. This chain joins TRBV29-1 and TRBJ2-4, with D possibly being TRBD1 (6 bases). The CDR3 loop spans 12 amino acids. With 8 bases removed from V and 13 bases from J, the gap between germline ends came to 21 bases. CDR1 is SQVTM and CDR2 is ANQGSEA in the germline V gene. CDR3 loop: CSYQLQGNEQYF. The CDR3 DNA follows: TGCAGCTACCAACTACAGGGAAATGAGCAGTACTTC.